The 28 T cell receptor beta chains below all came from one sample that was sequenced in a study of blood T cell repertoires in COVID-19. TCRdb keeps only in-frame clones here, not all; method: immunoSEQ multiplex PCR. The table includes approximately 320,000 clones, about nine tenths detected once. Input material: peripheral blood. Every receptor here comes from a woman younger than 45 with COVID-19, enrolled during active disease.

V and J are TRBV7-2 and TRBJ2-5; maybe TRBD1 (5 bases). Germline lookup yields CDR1 SGHTA and CDR2 FQGNSA. V lost 5 bases and J 5 bases, leaving 15 bases between the germline ends. The length of the CDR3 is 14 residues. The CDR3 region has the DNA TGTGCCAGCAGCAGGGGCGGTTCCAGTGAGACCCAGTACTTC. Its protein product is CASSRGGSSETQYF.

V usage is TRBV2 and J usage is TRBJ1-1; 10 positions match TRBD1. With V trimmed by 8 bases and J by 5 bases, 5 bases remained unmatched. The CDR3 runs 13 residues. Germline V gene lookup returns CDR1 SNHLY and CDR2 FYNNEI. This chain's CDR3 is CASRDRGWTEAFF. The CDR3 DNA reads TGTGCCAGCCGGGACAGGGGATGGACTGAAGCTTTCTTT.

The chain joins TRBV21-1 to TRBJ2-7; TRBD2 reflects the table's D call only, with no check against the DNA. TRBV21-1 is a pseudogene locus. The CDR3 consists of 16 residues. CDR3 protein: CASSKASGTSVSEQYF. In DNA form, the CDR3 reads TGTGCCAGCAGCAAAGCGTCCGGGACTAGCGTCTCCGAGCAGTACTTC.

This clone was recorded only once. The chain uses TRBV10-3 and TRBJ1-3; the D is unclear. Germline-derived CDR1 and CDR2 are ENHRY and SYGVKD. Trimming removed 9 bases at V and 0 bases at J, with 6 bases between. The CDR3 has 12 residues. As DNA, the CDR3 is TGTGCCATGAGGCCCTCTGGAAACACCATATATTTT. Encoded protein: CAMRPSGNTIYF.

The chain recombines TRBV7-8 with TRBJ1-2; TRBD1 agrees at 7 bases. The CDR3 runs to 14 residues. Germline lookup yields CDR1 SGHVS and CDR2 FQNEAQ. J gave up 3 bases and V 3 bases, and 4 bases lay outside the gene matches. The DNA for the CDR3 is TGTGCCAGCAGCTTGACAGGGAATTACTATGGCTACACCTTC. It codes for CASSLTGNYYGYTF.

This clone has just a few counts. V and J are TRBV3-1 (or the pseudogene TRBV3-2) and TRBJ1-3; a weak D match, TRBD1 (5 bases). CDR1 and CDR2 from the germline V gene are LGHDT and YNNKEL (reference sequence). CDR3 length equals 15 residues. The V gene lost 3 bases and the J gene lost 4 bases, with 13 bases spanning the gap. DNA of the CDR3: TGTGCCAGCAGCCATCAGGCAGGGTGGGGAAACACCATATATTTT. Amino acid sequence: CASSHQAGWGNTIYF.

The V gene is TRBV6-5, the J gene TRBJ1-2, with TRBD1 matching over 10 bases. The junction had 2 bases not matched to a gene; V was cut back by 2 bases and J by 2 bases. The germline gives CDR1 MNHEY, CDR2 SVGAGI. This CDR3 is built from 15 residues. The CDR3, as DNA: TGTGCCAGCAGTTACGGGGACAGGGGCAACTATGGCTACACCTTC. As protein: CASSYGDRGNYGYTF.

This clone has only a few counts. DNA of the CDR3: TGTGCCAGCAGCGGGCGGGGGCCTGGAGATACGCAGTATTTT. This codes for CASSGRGPGDTQYF. V is TRBV7-2 and J is TRBJ2-3; D perhaps matches TRBD2 (7 bases). The CDR3 is made up of 14 amino acids. Trimming took off 5 bases at V and 5 bases at J, with 14 bases between the two ends. Germline V lookup: CDR1 SGHTA, CDR2 FQGNSA.

This clone was seen just once. The chain uses TRBV5-1 and TRBJ2-3; TRBD2 matches at 13 bases. This CDR3 is built from 18 residues. Trimming removed 0 bases from V and 0 bases from J; junction bases left unmatched: 4. Germline V gives CDR1 SGHRS, CDR2 YFSETQ. CDR3 sequence: CASSLALAGGLSTDTQYF. CDR3 coding DNA: TGCGCCAGCAGCTTGGCACTAGCGGGGGGGCTGAGCACAGATACGCAGTATTTT.

The chain employs TRBV23-1 and TRBJ2-3; D is undetermined. TRBV23-1 is an ORF; its function is uncertain. V was cut by 4 bases and J by 0 bases, with 5 bases left in between. This CDR3 comprises 13 residues. The CDR3 DNA is TGCGCCAGCAGTCCCCCGAGCACAGATACGCAGTATTTT. This translates into CASSPPSTDTQYF.

The gene calls are TRBV5-6 and TRBJ2-7, with a tentative D call TRBD1 (6 bases). Trimming left V 1 base short and J 5 bases short, with 13 bases between. CDR1 and CDR2 (germline): SGHDT, YYEEEE. The CDR3 extends over 14 amino acids. The CDR3 sequence is CASSLSVGHHEQYF. The CDR3 nucleotides read TGTGCCAGCAGCTTGAGTGTGGGACACCACGAGCAGTACTTC.

The V and J genes are TRBV27 and TRBJ1-5; 9 positions agree with TRBD1. Germline assignment: CDR1 MNHEY and CDR2 SMNVEV (reference sequence). V trimming: 5 bases; J trimming: 5 bases; junction bases outside the gene matches: 10. The CDR3 contains 16 residues. The DNA of the CDR3 is TGTGCCAGCAGTCTTACAGGGGGCGAGAACCATCAGCCCCAGCATTTT. It specifies CASSLTGGENHQPQHF.

J is TRBJ1-4 and V is TRBV15; 10 bases line up with TRBD1. V lost 3 bases, J lost 0 bases, and 7 bases stayed unmatched. Germline V gene lookup returns CDR1 LNHNV and CDR2 YYDKDF (reference sequence). The CDR3 extends over 18 amino acids. CDR3 bases: TGTGCCACCAGCAGGGACCGACAGGGGGCCTCAACTAATGAAAAACTGTTTTTT. This translates into CATSRDRQGASTNEKLFF.

This rearrangement joins TRBV4-1 to TRBJ1-5; D is uncertain. Germline V gene data show CDR1 as MGHRA and CDR2 as YSYEKL. Trimming removed 1 base at V and 4 bases at J, with 8 bases between. The CDR3 is 14 amino acids. The CDR3 sequence: CASSQAQINQPQHF. The CDR3 region has the DNA TGCGCCAGCAGCCAAGCGCAGATTAATCAGCCCCAGCATTTT.

The V and J genes are TRBV7-9 and TRBJ2-2; 7 bases line up with TRBD1. Germline values: CDR1 SEHNR, CDR2 FQNEAQ (reference sequence). Unmatched junction bases numbered 4, after V lost 5 bases and J lost 4 bases. CDR3 length: 14 amino acids. CDR3 sequence (DNA): TGTGCCAGCAGCCCCGGGACAGCCACCGGGGAGCTGTTTTTT. This gives the protein CASSPGTATGELFF.

This rearrangement joins TRBV28 to TRBJ1-2; 9 bases match TRBD1. The CDR3 spans 13 residues. Per the germline V gene, CDR1 is MDHEN and CDR2 is SYDVKM. The V gene end was trimmed by 6 bases and the J gene end by 8 bases; junction bases not matched to a gene: 7. This CDR3 reads CASSTGGQGGYTF. As DNA, the CDR3 is TGTGCCAGCAGCACAGGGGGCCAGGGGGGCTACACCTTC.

The sample holds a few counts of this clone. CDR3 residues: CSVGGSAEAFF. The CDR3 nucleotides read TGCAGCGTTGGAGGTTCCGCTGAAGCTTTCTTT. This rearrangement joins TRBV29-1 to TRBJ1-1; no clear D. CDR3 size: 11 residues. The V gene lost 4 bases and the J gene lost 6 bases, with 9 bases spanning the gap. CDR1 is SQVTM, CDR2 ANQGSEA, per germline.

The chain links TRBV4-2 to TRBJ2-1; 10 nucleotides line up with TRBD2. Looked up from germline, CDR1 is LGHNA and CDR2 is YNFKEQ. V shed 5 bases and J 8 bases; nucleotides not matched to a gene: 9. The CDR3 totals 15 residues. For the CDR3, the DNA is TGTGCCAGCAGCGCCGATCTAGCGGGGGTCTATGAGCAGTTCTTC. It codes for CASSADLAGVYEQFF.

This clone was seen just once. The rearrangement uses TRBV28 and TRBJ1-1, with D possibly TRBD1 on 5 matching bases. The V end lost 8 bases, the J end lost 7 bases, and 20 bases lay between the germline ends. CDR1 is MDHEN and CDR2 is SYDVKM in the germline V gene. This CDR3 has 14 amino acids. The CDR3, as DNA: TGTGCCAGCCCACCCAAGGGGTGGATGGTTGAAGCTTTCTTT. This sequence encodes CASPPKGWMVEAFF.

The chain combines TRBV5-1 with TRBJ1-3; D might be TRBD1 (6 bases). Trimming took off 1 base at V and 0 bases at J, with 11 bases between the two ends. The CDR3 loop spans 16 amino acids. Germline V gene lookup returns CDR1 SGHRS and CDR2 YFSETQ. CDR3 residues: CASSLSLDSSGNTIYF. CDR3 nucleotide sequence: TGCGCCAGCAGCTTGAGCCTGGACAGCTCTGGAAACACCATATATTTT. The full variable domain, with the rest looked up from reference TRBV5-1 and TRBJ1-3, is KAGVTQTPRYLIKTRGQQVTLSCSPISGHRSVSWYQQTPGQGLQFLFEYFSETQRNKGNFPGRFSGRQFSNSRSEMNVSTLELGDSALYLCASSLSLDSSGNTIYFGEGSWLTVV.

CDR3 sequence reads: CASSVTSVRGETQYF. CDR3 bases: TGTGCCAGCAGCGTGACTAGCGTCCGGGGTGAGACCCAGTACTTC. This chain uses TRBV7-9 with TRBJ2-5, with 8 bases aligning to TRBD2. The trim removed 5 bases at V and 5 bases at J, leaving 10 bases unmatched. Per the germline V gene, CDR1 is SEHNR and CDR2 is FQNEAQ (reference sequence). The CDR3 consists of 15 residues.

The rearrangement joins TRBV5-1 to TRBJ2-4, with 8 bases identical to TRBD2. The V gene's germline CDR1 is SGHRS and CDR2 YFSETQ. The V segment lost 0 bases and the J segment 0 bases; nucleotides outside the gene matches: 8. The CDR3 consists of 18 residues. The DNA of the CDR3 is TGCGCCAGCAGCTTGGCTCCGGGGGGGCGTGAAGCCAAAAACATTCAGTACTTC. Protein product: CASSLAPGGREAKNIQYF.

This clone was seen just once. This sequence joins TRBV5-6 and TRBJ1-1; TRBD1 matches 8 bases. The CDR3 extends over 15 amino acids. With V trimmed by 3 bases and J by 3 bases, 7 bases remained unmatched. CDR1 and CDR2 (germline): SGHDT, YYEEEE. The CDR3: CASSSDREGDTEAFF. The CDR3 bases are TGTGCCAGCAGCTCGGACAGGGAGGGAGACACTGAAGCTTTCTTT.

The genes are TRBV6-1 and TRBJ1-6, with D hard to call. The CDR3 totals 14 residues. From germline, CDR1 is MNHNS and CDR2 SASEGT. V was cut by 3 bases and J by 9 bases, with 12 bases left in between. In DNA form, the CDR3 reads TGTGCCAGCAGTGATGGCAGTTGGAGTTCACCCCTCCACTTT. Protein sequence: CASSDGSWSSPLHF.

This chain joins TRBV5-1 and TRBJ1-1; the D gene is possibly TRBD1 (6 bases). Per germline, CDR1 SGHRS and CDR2 YFSETQ. Trimming took 0 bases from V and 5 from J, leaving 14 bases between them. CDR3 size: 15 residues. CDR3 residues: CASSLDHTGRTEAFF. Written as DNA, the CDR3 is TGCGCCAGCAGCTTGGACCATACAGGGCGAACTGAAGCTTTCTTT.

CDR3 bases: TGTGCCAGCAGTGTAAGGGGGCAGGGGGCAACCGGGGAGCTGTTTTTT. Translated, it gives CASSVRGQGATGELFF. The V and J genes are TRBV6-6 and TRBJ2-2; 8 bases fit TRBD1. V shed 5 bases, J shed 5 bases, and the junction held 10 bases outside the gene matches. The germline V gene encodes CDR1 MNHNY and CDR2 SVGAGI (reference sequence). The CDR3 is 16 residues long.

This clone was picked up one time. Other DNA sequences in the same sample also yield this CDR3. The V call is TRBV7-9, the J call TRBJ2-1; D perhaps matches TRBD1 (6 bases). Trimming removed 5 bases at V and 4 bases at J, with 9 bases between. This CDR3 region has 13 residues. Germline V gene lookup returns CDR1 SEHNR and CDR2 FQNEAQ (reference sequence). CDR3 loop: CASSPDSYNEQFF. CDR3 sequence (DNA): TGTGCCAGCAGCCCGGACAGTTACAATGAGCAGTTCTTC.

This clone was seen only once. J is TRBJ2-1 and V is TRBV24-1, with D tentatively TRBD2 (6 bases). Germline V gene lookup returns CDR1 KGHDR and CDR2 SFDVKD. This CDR3 comprises 15 residues. V was pared by 4 bases and J by 5 bases, with 14 bases between. CDR3 region: CATSDPLWGDNEQFF. In DNA, the CDR3 is TGTGCCACCAGTGACCCCCTGTGGGGGGACAATGAGCAGTTCTTC.